Listed here are 30 T cell receptor beta chains from one sample, sequenced in a study of PD-1 blockade in classical Hodgkin lymphoma. Method: immunoSEQ multiplex PCR; TCRdb's copy keeps in-frame clones and lacks some. The table has 90,000 to 120,000 clones, about nine tenths seen once. All trial patients relapsed after autologous stem cell transplantation. This specimen was peripheral blood mononuclear cells (PBMCs), taken before the second cycle of nivolumab. The receptors were gathered from a human donor with classical Hodgkin lymphoma.

V gene TRBV30 combines with J gene TRBJ2-3; TRBD2 aligns across 7 bases. The CDR3 length is 14 residues. V gave up 5 bases and J gave up 2 bases; unmatched junction bases: 7. CDR1 GTSNPN and CDR2 SVGIG come from the germline V gene (reference sequence). This chain's CDR3 is CAWGEGTNTDTQYF. The CDR3 region has the DNA TGTGCCTGGGGGGAAGGGACTAACACAGATACGCAGTATTTT.

This chain connects TRBV4-1 to TRBJ2-1; 11 bases match TRBD2. Per the germline V gene, CDR1 is MGHRA and CDR2 is YSYEKL. The CDR3 is 20 amino acids. The trim removed 0 bases at V and 0 bases at J, leaving 10 bases unmatched. The CDR3 DNA reads TGCGCCAGCAGCCAAGAGCCCCCGAGACTAGCGGGGAGCTCCTACAATGAGCAGTTCTTC. Protein: CASSQEPPRLAGSSYNEQFF.

The chain recombines TRBV25-1 with TRBJ2-1, with 10 bases fitting TRBD2. Germline V lookup: CDR1 MGHDK, CDR2 SYGVNS. The CDR3 length is 17 residues. The trim removed 2 bases at V and 2 bases at J, leaving 6 bases unmatched. The CDR3 reads CASSEILAGPPYNEQFF. CDR3 bases: TGTGCCAGCAGTGAAATACTAGCGGGGCCCCCCTACAATGAGCAGTTCTTC.

The count of this clone is one. V is TRBV30 and J is TRBJ2-6, with D perhaps TRBD1 (6 bases). Trimming removed 2 bases from V and 4 bases from J, with 9 bases in between. From germline, CDR1 is GTSNPN and CDR2 SVGIG (reference sequence). CDR3 length: 14 amino acids. DNA of the CDR3: TGTGCCTGGAGTCCAGGGGCCGGGGCCAACGTCCTGACTTTC. Protein sequence: CAWSPGAGANVLTF.

The V and J genes are TRBV5-4 and TRBJ1-2, with 8 bases that match TRBD1. J was trimmed by 5 bases and V by 2 bases; bases with no gene match: 2. In germline, CDR1 is SGHNT, CDR2 YYREEE (reference sequence). The CDR3 has 13 residues. The CDR3 sequence is CASSFGQGYGYTF. The CDR3 DNA sequence: TGTGCCAGCAGCTTCGGACAGGGTTATGGCTACACCTTC.

The chain carries TRBV30 and TRBJ2-3; TRBD2 matches at 9 bases. This CDR3 has 21 amino acids. CDR1 is GTSNPN, CDR2 SVGIG, per germline (reference sequence). V lost 0 bases, J lost 3 bases, and 22 bases stayed unmatched. CDR3 in amino acids: CAWSVQYRQRLADSRTDTQYF. DNA of the CDR3: TGTGCCTGGAGTGTACAATATCGGCAGAGACTAGCGGATTCGAGGACAGATACGCAGTATTTT.

The chain joins TRBV7-2 to TRBJ2-5, with TRBD1 matching over 7 bases. After removal of 5 bases from V and 4 bases from J, the junction contained 13 bases not matched to a gene. Per germline, CDR1 SGHTA and CDR2 FQGNSA. The CDR3 totals 16 residues. The CDR3 nucleotides are TGTGCCAGCAGCCCGCCGGGACAGAGTCGAGGAGAGACCCAGTACTTC. The encoded protein is CASSPPGQSRGETQYF.

The V gene is TRBV4-3, the J gene TRBJ2-1, with D unclear. CDR1 is LGHNA and CDR2 is YSLEER in the germline V gene. This CDR3 has 16 amino acids. Trimming removed 3 bases at V and 0 bases at J, with 12 bases between. CDR3 in amino acids: CASSHGSLSSYNEQFF. The CDR3 DNA reads as TGCGCCAGCAGCCACGGGTCCCTGAGCTCCTACAATGAGCAGTTCTTC.

V and J are TRBV7-9 and TRBJ2-5, with D unclear. The CDR3 is 13 residues long. Germline assignment: CDR1 SEHNR and CDR2 FQNEAQ (reference sequence). The germline V and J ends were trimmed by 4 bases and 4 bases, with 10 bases remaining between them. CDR3 nucleotides: TGTGCCAGCAGCTCCGGGTGGGGAGAGACCCAGTACTTC. Its protein is CASSSGWGETQYF.

The V gene is TRBV9, the J gene TRBJ2-5, with D hard to call. Trimming shortened V by 0 bases and J by 8 bases, and 11 bases separated the two germline ends. Germline V gene lookup returns CDR1 SGDLS and CDR2 YYNGEE. There are 13 residues in the CDR3. The CDR3 coding sequence is TGTGCCAGCAGCGTAGCGGCCCTAGGAACCCAGTACTTC. It yields the protein CASSVAALGTQYF.

This chain uses TRBV30 with TRBJ2-7, with 11 bases that match TRBD2. Germline assignment: CDR1 GTSNPN and CDR2 SVGIG (reference sequence). With V trimmed by 3 bases and J by 3 bases, 10 bases remained unmatched. This CDR3 region has 16 residues. The CDR3 region is CAWSPFTGLAVYEQYF. Written as DNA, the CDR3 is TGTGCCTGGAGCCCCTTTACGGGACTAGCGGTCTACGAGCAGTACTTC.

The V and J genes are TRBV30 and TRBJ2-7; D unclear. V was shortened by 1 base and J by 5 bases, with 12 bases between the two germline ends. The CDR3 covers 13 residues. The V gene's germline CDR1 is GTSNPN and CDR2 SVGIG (reference sequence). CDR3 in amino acids: CAWSANVFNEQYF. The CDR3 DNA reads as TGTGCCTGGAGTGCTAACGTGTTCAACGAGCAGTACTTC.

The rearrangement uses TRBV2 and TRBJ2-1; D is uncertain. CDR1 SNHLY and CDR2 FYNNEI come from the germline V gene. Trimming cost V 6 bases and J 10 bases, with 7 bases left between them. This CDR3 region has 10 residues. CDR3 nucleotides: TGTGCCAGCAGGCTGTGGGAGCAGTTCTTC. Its translation: CASRLWEQFF. Full variable domain (outside the CDR3, taken from reference TRBV2 and TRBJ2-1): EPEVTQTPSHQVTQMGQEVILRCVPISNHLYFYWYRQILGQKVEFLVSFYNNEISEKSEIFDDQFSVERPDGSNFTLKIRSTKLEDSAMYFCASRLWEQFFGPGTRLTVL.

This chain uses TRBV4-1 with TRBJ1-3, with D perhaps matching TRBD1 (5 bases). CDR1 is MGHRA and CDR2 is YSYEKL in the germline V gene. Trimming removed 1 base from V and 0 bases from J, with 16 bases in between. There are 18 residues in the CDR3. CDR3 bases: TGCGCCAGCAGCCAAGGATGGAGGGGACCGCGCTCTGGAAACACCATATATTTT. This translates into CASSQGWRGPRSGNTIYF.

This clone is a singleton in its sample. The gene calls are TRBV19 and TRBJ1-5, with D unclear. This CDR3 has 14 amino acids. V was trimmed by 9 bases and J by 5 bases, leaving 17 bases between them. Germline lookup yields CDR1 LNHDA and CDR2 SQIVND (reference sequence). The CDR3 bases are TGTGCCAGCCGTTTAGGAGTCCGCGATCAGCCCCAGCATTTT. Protein product: CASRLGVRDQPQHF.

This clone turned up a few times. The chain uses TRBV5-1 and TRBJ1-2; D ambiguous. The CDR3 runs 12 residues. V was shortened by 7 bases and J by 4 bases, with 11 bases between the two germline ends. CDR1 and CDR2 (germline): SGHRS, YFSETQ. The CDR3 loop reads CASGDNRYGYTF. The CDR3, as DNA: TGCGCCAGCGGAGACAATCGCTATGGCTACACCTTC.

This clone was seen once. The V and J genes are TRBV7-9 and TRBJ2-7; the match to TRBD1 covers 9 bases. Trimming took 5 bases from V and 2 from J; bases not matched to a gene: 7. The CDR3 sequence is 15 residues long. CDR1 is SEHNR, CDR2 FQNEAQ, per germline (reference sequence). The CDR3 nucleotides read TGTGCCAGCAGCGGACGGACAGGGGCAACCTACGAGCAGTACTTC. The encoded protein is CASSGRTGATYEQYF.

V and J are TRBV7-2 and TRBJ2-5, with a possible D match to TRBD2 (6 bases). The V end lost 0 bases, the J end lost 2 bases, and 13 bases lay between the germline ends. The CDR3 consists of 16 residues. From germline, CDR1 is SGHTA and CDR2 FQGNSA. This CDR3 is CASSLAGGGVQETQYF. Written as DNA, the CDR3 is TGTGCCAGCAGCTTAGCGGGAGGCGGGGTACAAGAGACCCAGTACTTC.

The chain has TRBV2 and TRBJ1-4; D call uncertain. The CDR3 spans 12 residues. V was trimmed by 8 bases and J by 3 bases, leaving 7 bases between them. Per germline, CDR1 SNHLY and CDR2 FYNNEI. The CDR3 spells CASSRANEKLFF. DNA for the CDR3: TGTGCCAGCTCCCGGGCTAATGAAAAACTGTTTTTT. The full variable domain, its missing parts supplied by reference TRBV2 and TRBJ1-4, is EPEVTQTPSHQVTQMGQEVILRCVPISNHLYFYWYRQILGQKVEFLVSFYNNEISEKSEIFDDQFSVERPDGSNFTLKIRSTKLEDSAMYFCASSRANEKLFFGSGTQLSVL.

The chain uses TRBV2 and TRBJ2-1, with TRBD1 matching 11 bases. Germline V CDR1 and CDR2: SNHLY, FYNNEI. The CDR3 is 15 residues long. The V and J ends lost 4 bases and 4 bases, in that order; junction bases with no gene match: 3. CDR3 bases: TGTGCCAGCAGTGGGGACAGGGGGTTTTACAATGAGCAGTTCTTC. This sequence encodes CASSGDRGFYNEQFF.

CDR3 nucleotides: TGCGCCAGCAGTGAGCGGGAGCTTTCAGAAGAGACCCAGTACTTC. Encoded protein: CASSERELSEETQYF. V is TRBV10-2 and J is TRBJ2-5, with D perhaps matching TRBD2 (6 bases). CDR1 and CDR2 (germline): WSHSY, SAAADI. Trimming left V 2 bases short and J 3 bases short, with 13 bases between. CDR3 length equals 15 residues.

The V and J genes are TRBV6-1 and TRBJ2-2, with D unclear. The germline V and J ends were trimmed by 6 bases and 3 bases, with 11 bases remaining between them. CDR1 is MNHNS, CDR2 SASEGT, per germline. The length of the CDR3 is 14 residues. Here the CDR3 DNA reads TGTGCCAGCAGCCGCAGGACCTACACCGGGGAGCTGTTTTTT. Its translation is CASSRRTYTGELFF.

This chain connects TRBV28 to TRBJ1-2; TRBD1 matches at 10 bases. The germline gives CDR1 MDHEN, CDR2 SYDVKM. The length of the CDR3 is 17 residues. The ends lost 5 bases at V and 4 bases at J; junction bases unmatched: 13. The CDR3 region has the DNA TGTGCCAGCAGTCTGAACCCTGGACAGGGGGAGTTCTATGGCTACACCTTC. This codes for CASSLNPGQGEFYGYTF.

The chain is built from TRBV4-3 and TRBJ1-5; 10 nucleotides align to TRBD1. The CDR3 is made up of 18 amino acids. CDR1 is LGHNA and CDR2 is YSLEER in the germline V gene. Losses at the gene ends were 3 bases for V and 3 bases for J; bases not matched to a gene: 11. The CDR3 loop reads CASSHKTGGAVYNQPQHF. The CDR3, as DNA: TGCGCCAGCAGCCACAAGACAGGGGGCGCGGTATACAATCAGCCCCAGCATTTT.

V and J are TRBV4-1 and TRBJ2-1; 7 nucleotides line up with TRBD2. The CDR3 is 17 residues long. Germline V CDR1 and CDR2: MGHRA, YSYEKL. V lost 4 bases, J lost 0 bases, and 9 bases stayed unmatched. CDR3 nucleotide sequence: TGCGCCAGCAGCCCTACTTTCCTAGCGGTCTCCTACAATGAGCAGTTCTTC. It yields the protein CASSPTFLAVSYNEQFF.

This clone was picked up one time. The chain employs TRBV30 and TRBJ2-6, with unresolved D. The V gene lost 5 bases and the J gene lost 3 bases, with 17 bases spanning the gap. Germline lookup yields CDR1 GTSNPN and CDR2 SVGIG (reference sequence). This CDR3 is 16 amino acids long. CDR3 amino acids: CAWGPGPLYGANVLTF. CDR3 DNA sequence: TGTGCCTGGGGCCCAGGCCCCCTTTATGGGGCCAACGTCCTGACTTTC.

The chain is built from TRBV5-4 and TRBJ1-2; the match to TRBD1 covers 9 bases. The CDR3 is made up of 15 amino acids. V shed 5 bases, J shed 4 bases, and the junction held 9 bases outside the gene matches. Germline loops: CDR1 SGHNT, CDR2 YYREEE (reference sequence). Written as DNA, the CDR3 is TGTGCCAGCAGTTCCCCGGGACAGGGTGCCTATGGCTACACCTTC. This sequence encodes CASSSPGQGAYGYTF.

V and J are TRBV10-2 and TRBJ1-2; 8 bases are a match to TRBD1. The CDR3 is 17 residues long. From germline, CDR1 is WSHSY and CDR2 SAAADI. The V gene end was trimmed by 4 bases and the J gene end by 0 bases; junction bases not matched to a gene: 10. CDR3 protein: CASSGSGTGGPNYGYTF. The CDR3 DNA sequence: TGCGCCAGCAGTGGGAGCGGGACAGGCGGCCCTAACTATGGCTACACCTTC.

This clone was detected only once. The chain employs TRBV27 and TRBJ2-7; the match to TRBD1 covers 10 bases. Germline V lookup: CDR1 MNHEY, CDR2 SMNVEV (reference sequence). The V and J ends lost 4 bases and 5 bases, in that order; junction bases with no gene match: 11. The CDR3 spans 16 residues. CDR3 coding DNA: TGTGCCAGCAGTTCCGCCGGGACAGGGGAAAGAGACGAGCAGTACTTC. It codes for CASSSAGTGERDEQYF.

The gene calls are TRBV10-3 and TRBJ1-1, with TRBD1 matching over 7 bases. The CDR3 is made up of 15 amino acids. V lost 6 bases, J lost 4 bases, and 11 bases stayed unmatched. Germline CDR1 ENHRY, CDR2 SYGVKD. The CDR3 protein is CAISPRPGQTTEAFF. The DNA for the CDR3 is TGTGCCATCAGCCCTAGACCGGGACAGACCACTGAAGCTTTCTTT.